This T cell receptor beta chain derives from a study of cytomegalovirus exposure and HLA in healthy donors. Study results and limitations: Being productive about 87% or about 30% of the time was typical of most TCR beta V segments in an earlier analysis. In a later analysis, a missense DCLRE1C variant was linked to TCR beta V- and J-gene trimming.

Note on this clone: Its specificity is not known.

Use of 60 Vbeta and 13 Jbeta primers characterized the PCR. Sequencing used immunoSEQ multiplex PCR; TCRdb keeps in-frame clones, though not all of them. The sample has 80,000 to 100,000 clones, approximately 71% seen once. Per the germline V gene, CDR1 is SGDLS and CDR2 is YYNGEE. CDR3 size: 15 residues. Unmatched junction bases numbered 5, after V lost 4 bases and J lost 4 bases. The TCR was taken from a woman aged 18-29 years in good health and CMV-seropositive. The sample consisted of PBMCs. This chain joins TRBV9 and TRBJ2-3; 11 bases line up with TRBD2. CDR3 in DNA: TGTGCCAGCAGCTCTAGCGGGGGGCCTCCAGATACGCAGTATTTT. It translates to CASSSSGGPPDTQYF.